Reported below is one T cell receptor beta chain. The antigen remains unidentified. Other DNA sequences in this specimen translate into the identical CDR3. These data originate in a study of graft-versus-host responses after intestinal transplantation. Study as a whole: The transplants performed in recipients were multivisceral, liver-intestinal, or isolated intestinal. Every one of the recipients received anti-thymocyte globulin induction and afterwards took tacrolimus and steroids for around three years.

Only in-frame clones appear in the TCRdb table, and some are missing; sequencing was by immunoSEQ multiplex PCR. The table lists about 63,000 clones, 89% of them singletons. Lamina propria and intraepithelial lymphocytes were released by processing graft tissue. Points from the study as a whole: Early post-transplant HvG declines showed an association with peak circulating GvH clone levels.

The germline V gene encodes CDR1 WSHSY and CDR2 SAAADI. V lost 0 bases to trimming and J lost 2 bases; unmatched junction nucleotides: 3. The CDR3 extends over 15 amino acids. This clonotype was obtained from a human patient who received an intestinal transplant, so some T cells may come from the graft donor. The source material was ileum tissue, sampled approximately 56 weeks after transplant. This chain uses TRBV10-2 with TRBJ2-7; 8 nucleotides agree with TRBD1. The CDR3 nucleotides are TGCGCCAGCAGTGAGTCCGGGACAGGTGCCTACGAGCAGTACTTC. Translation gives CASSESGTGAYEQYF.